A selection of T cell receptor beta chains follows, all from one sample in a study of T cell responses to AZD1222 COVID-19 vaccine. Data came from immunoSEQ multiplex PCR; TCRdb stores just in-frame clones and leaves some out. The sample lists 90,000 to 150,000 clones; about 93% were seen once. The sequences come from peripheral blood, collected 28 days after the second dose of the MenACWY control vaccine. The receptors stem from an adult who received the MenACWY meningococcal vaccine as a control. The CDR3 runs from the conserved cysteine through the conserved F or W.

TRBJ2-1	TRBV19	CASSISSGLAGNEQFF
TRBJ2-2	TRBV2	CASSDGVGELFF
TRBJ1-2	TRBV19	CASSIRGAGGYTF
TRBJ2-1	TRBV15	CATSRESSEGASYYNEQFF
TRBJ1-2	TRBV28	CASSKPTGIYGYTF
TRBJ2-7	TRBV19	CASSIGLSLYEQYF
TRBJ1-2	TRBV7-9	CASSLDRLLAYGYTF
TRBJ1-1	TRBV9	CASSVVWTGGTEAFF
TRBJ2-2	TRBV5-1	CASSNPSSGGTGELFF
TRBJ1-5	TRBV27	CASSPTPASNQPQHF
TRBJ2-5	TRBV7-8	CASSFHQTGGPQETQYF
TRBJ1-5	TRBV5-8	CASSPGQGILNQPQHF
TRBJ2-7	TRBV27	CASSLATSGYNEQYF
TRBJ2-3	TRBV28	CASTLGGAGTDTQYF
TRBJ1-1	TRBV19	CASSPFRGSTEAFF
TRBJ2-1	TRBV6-1	CASSEAGGGHNEQFF
TRBJ2-1	TRBV6-2/TRBV6-3	CASSYLPRGGPVDEQFF
TRBJ2-2	TRBV12-5	CASAPTGHTGELFF
TRBJ2-7	TRBV7-2	CASSLVAGSYEQYF
TRBJ2-5	TRBV2	CASSVTGVGETQYF
TRBJ1-5	TRBV18	CASSRGQGSEQPQHF
TRBJ2-3	TRBV7-9	CASSPSGTGITTDTQYF
TRBJ2-5	TRBV5-1	CASSLVGVLLGETQYF
TRBJ2-5	TRBV7-9	CASSRTGGYETQYF
TRBJ1-5	TRBV4-2	CASSQTGDQPQHF
TRBJ1-6	TRBV28	CASIRARGTGYNSPLHF
TRBJ1-2	TRBV6-6	CASSRASSGSYTF
TRBJ2-7	TRBV6-2/TRBV6-3	CASSYPTDLTSSYEQYF
TRBJ2-5	TRBV7-2	CASSKDSWYQETQYF
TRBJ2-3	TRBV7-2	CASSLDGTDTDTQYF
TRBJ2-7	TRBV25-1	CASSDPSRRESYEQYF
TRBJ1-1	TRBV7-9	CASSNPPHPEAFF
TRBJ2-7	TRBV28	CASSLRGTHAYEQYF
TRBJ1-1	TRBV6-5	CASSRNLGVNTEAFF
TRBJ1-1	TRBV2	CASREQGSLINTEAFF
TRBJ1-2	TRBV15	CATSRDLGDNGYTF
TRBJ2-7	TRBV19	CASSRTGGGDEQYF